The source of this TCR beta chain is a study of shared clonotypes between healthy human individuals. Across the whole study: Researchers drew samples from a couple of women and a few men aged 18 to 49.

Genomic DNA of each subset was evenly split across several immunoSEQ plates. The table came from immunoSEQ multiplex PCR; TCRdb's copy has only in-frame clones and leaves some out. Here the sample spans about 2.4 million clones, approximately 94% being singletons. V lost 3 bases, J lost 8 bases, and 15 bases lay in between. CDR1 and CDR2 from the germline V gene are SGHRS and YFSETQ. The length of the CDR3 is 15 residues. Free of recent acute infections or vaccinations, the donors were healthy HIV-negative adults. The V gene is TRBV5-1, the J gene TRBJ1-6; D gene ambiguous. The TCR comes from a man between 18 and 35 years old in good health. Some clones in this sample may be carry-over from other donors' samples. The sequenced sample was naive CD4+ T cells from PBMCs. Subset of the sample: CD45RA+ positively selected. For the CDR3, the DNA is TGCGCCAGCAGCTCCGTTACAGTAGGCTATTCACCCCTCCACTTT. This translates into CASSSVTVGYSPLHF.